The 20 T cell receptor beta chains in this list originate from one sample, sequenced in a study of cytomegalovirus exposure and HLA in healthy donors (dated by TCRdb to 2016 to 2017). The library was made by the immunoSEQ multiplex PCR assay. For the multiplex PCR, a mixture combining 60 forward primers for TCR Vbeta segments and 13 reverse primers for TCR Jbeta segments was used. TCRdb obtained this table from immuneACCESS and retained in-frame rearrangements with V and J assigned. These tables miss some clones; where compared with another copy, unresolved V genes account for less than half of the shortfall, and the remainder is unexplained. This sample is represented by approximately 190,000 clones; 60% to 80% of them were singletons. The top ten clones comprise approximately 2% of the sample. The material sequenced was PBMCs. These TCRs come from a woman in her twenties or thirties in good health and CMV-seropositive.

This chain links TRBV30 with TRBJ1-1; tentatively, D is TRBD1 (6 bases). Between the trimmed V and J ends, which lost 7 bases and 0 bases, there was a span of 12 bases. The CDR3 is 13 residues long. CDR1 is GTSNPN, CDR2 SVGIG, per germline (reference sequence). In nucleotides, the CDR3 is TGTGCCTCGGAGCCAGGGGTGAACACTGAAGCTTTCTTT. Translation gives CASEPGVNTEAFF.

This chain connects TRBV5-1 to TRBJ2-1; TRBD2 aligns across 8 bases. Germline CDR1 reads SGHRS; CDR2 reads YFSETQ. CDR3 size: 12 residues. After removal of 8 bases from V and 5 bases from J, the junction contained 3 bases not matched to a gene. The CDR3 sequence: CASRRGDNEQFF. The DNA of the CDR3 is TGCGCCAGTCGGCGGGGGGACAATGAGCAGTTCTTC.

The rearrangement links TRBV7-8 to TRBJ1-1; 7 bases line up with TRBD1. Germline-derived CDR1 and CDR2 are SGHVS and FQNEAQ. V lost 1 base and J lost 7; bases outside the gene matches: 9. This CDR3 contains 15 residues. In DNA form, the CDR3 reads TGTGCCAGCAGCTTAGAACAGGGGAATTACGGTGAAGCTTTCTTT. Translation: CASSLEQGNYGEAFF.

This chain connects TRBV5-1 to TRBJ2-3; 16 bases match TRBD2. CDR1 is SGHRS and CDR2 is YFSETQ in the germline V gene. CDR3 length: 18 residues. With V trimmed by 4 bases and J by 0 bases, 5 bases remained unmatched. The CDR3 loop reads CASSQGLAGGTSTDTQYF. In DNA, the CDR3 is TGCGCCAGCAGCCAGGGACTAGCGGGAGGGACTAGCACAGATACGCAGTATTTT.

The rearrangement joins TRBV6-1 to TRBJ2-7, with 8 bases aligning to TRBD1. With V trimmed by 7 bases and J by 3 bases, 5 bases remained unmatched. There are 13 residues in the CDR3. Looked up from germline, CDR1 is MNHNS and CDR2 is SASEGT. CDR3 residues: CASKGTGLYEQYF. CDR3 DNA: TGTGCCAGCAAAGGGACAGGTCTCTACGAGCAGTACTTC.

The chain uses TRBV7-3 and TRBJ2-1, with TRBD2 matching over 8 bases. Germline assignment: CDR1 SGHTA and CDR2 FQGTGA. Trimming removed 3 bases from V and 7 bases from J; junction bases left unmatched: 2. The length of the CDR3 is 13 residues. CDR3 protein: CASSFSGKNEQFF. The CDR3 DNA follows: TGTGCCAGCAGCTTTAGCGGGAAAAATGAGCAGTTCTTC.

This sequence joins TRBV2 and TRBJ2-5, with 10 nucleotides matching TRBD1. The V gene end was trimmed by 10 bases and the J gene end by 5 bases; junction bases not matched to a gene: 13. The germline V gene has CDR1 SNHLY and CDR2 FYNNEI. This CDR3 has 15 amino acids. The CDR3: CATQGGQGVRETQYF. Written as DNA, the CDR3 is TGTGCCACCCAGGGCGGACAGGGGGTCCGGGAGACCCAGTACTTC.

The chain joins TRBV6-6 to TRBJ1-5; 8 bases line up with TRBD1. Germline trimming cut 5 bases from V and 5 bases from J; bases unmatched to any gene: 5. Per germline, CDR1 MNHNY and CDR2 SVGAGI (reference sequence). There are 14 residues in the CDR3. The CDR3 region has the DNA TGTGCCAGCAGTCCGGACAGGGTGGATCAGCCCCAGCATTTT. It encodes CASSPDRVDQPQHF.

This clone was seen a few times. The CDR3 DNA is TGTGCCAGCAGCAAATGGACAGGGGATACTGAAGCTTTCTTT. This gives the protein CASSKWTGDTEAFF. The chain has TRBV7-9 and TRBJ1-1, with 9 positions matching TRBD1. Germline V gene data show CDR1 as SEHNR and CDR2 as FQNEAQ (reference sequence). The CDR3 sequence is 14 residues long. J lost 5 bases, V lost 5 bases, and 6 bases had no gene match.

This rearrangement joins TRBV7-2 to TRBJ1-2; D remains ambiguous. CDR3 length equals 15 residues. The V and J ends lost 2 bases and 6 bases respectively, with 16 bases between them. CDR1 is SGHTA, CDR2 FQGNSA, per germline. The CDR3 protein is CASSLSDPGSDGYTF. The CDR3, as DNA: TGTGCCAGCAGCTTAAGTGACCCAGGCTCGGATGGCTACACCTTC.

This clone appeared a single time. The genes are TRBV28 and TRBJ1-2, with 9 bases lining up with TRBD1. The CDR3 runs 14 residues. V lost 4 bases, J lost 7 bases, and 7 bases stayed unmatched. Looked up from germline, CDR1 is MDHEN and CDR2 is SYDVKM. CDR3 in DNA: TGTGCCAGCAGTTCGGGACAGGGAGTGCGTGGCTACACCTTC. The encoded protein is CASSSGQGVRGYTF.

The chain has TRBV7-2 and TRBJ1-2, with TRBD1 matching 7 bases. The CDR3 contains 13 residues. With 7 bases clipped from V and 8 bases from J, the junction kept 10 bases outside the gene matches. CDR1 SGHTA and CDR2 FQGNSA come from the germline V gene. CDR3 coding DNA: TGTGCCAGCACCCGACAGGGTCCGGAGGGCTACACCTTC. Translated: CASTRQGPEGYTF.

The CDR3 is CAWSVHPAGGLETQYF. CDR3 nucleotide sequence: TGTGCCTGGAGTGTACACCCGGCCGGAGGGTTGGAGACCCAGTACTTC. This chain uses TRBV30 with TRBJ2-5; weak D call: TRBD2 (6 bases). V shed 0 bases and J shed 5 bases, with 19 bases lying between them. The CDR3 runs 16 residues. Germline-derived CDR1 and CDR2 are GTSNPN and SVGIG (reference sequence).

The chain joins TRBV7-2 to TRBJ1-6, with 8 bases that match TRBD1. V lost 6 bases to trimming and J lost 3 bases; unmatched junction nucleotides: 7. Germline CDR1 reads SGHTA; CDR2 reads FQGNSA. The CDR3 spans 16 residues. CDR3 sequence (DNA): TGTGCCAGCAGGCAACAGGGGGTTCACTATAATTCACCCCTCCACTTT. Its translation is CASRQQGVHYNSPLHF.

The chain employs TRBV10-3 and TRBJ2-1; D possibly corresponds to TRBD2 (6 bases). The germline V and J ends were trimmed by 0 bases and 1 base, with 7 bases remaining between them. Looked up from germline, CDR1 is ENHRY and CDR2 is SYGVKD. This CDR3 is built from 15 residues. CDR3 sequence: CAISESGTSYNEQFF. CDR3 nucleotides: TGTGCCATCAGTGAGTCTGGGACTTCCTACAATGAGCAGTTCTTC.

V usage is TRBV29-1 and J usage is TRBJ1-2, with unresolved D. The CDR3 loop spans 13 amino acids. Per the germline V gene, CDR1 is SQVTM and CDR2 is ANQGSEA. Trimming removed 6 bases from V and 4 bases from J, with 15 bases in between. DNA for the CDR3: TGCAGCGTCGGGGAACAGCTATCCTATGGCTACACCTTC. It specifies CSVGEQLSYGYTF.

In DNA form, the CDR3 reads TGTGCCAGCAGCGTCACGGGATCAGATACGCAGTATTTT. This encodes CASSVTGSDTQYF. This chain uses TRBV5-4 with TRBJ2-3; the D gene is possibly TRBD2 (5 bases). Per the germline V gene, CDR1 is SGHNT and CDR2 is YYREEE (reference sequence). Trimming cost V 4 bases and J 4 bases, with 10 bases left between them. The CDR3 covers 13 residues.

This clone has more than one count but fewer than ten. The CDR3 loop is CASSLRQGPQYF. For the CDR3, the DNA is TGTGCCAGCAGCTTACGACAGGGGCCTCAGTACTTC. The V gene is TRBV5-4, the J gene TRBJ2-4, with 8 bases fitting TRBD1. The junction had 4 bases not matched to a gene; V was cut back by 2 bases and J by 12 bases. The germline CDR1 and CDR2 sequences are SGHNT and YYREEE (reference sequence). The CDR3 loop spans 12 amino acids.

The chain is built from TRBV5-1 and TRBJ1-6; TRBD1 is a possible D gene (5 bases). Germline lookup yields CDR1 SGHRS and CDR2 YFSETQ. V was cut by 0 bases and J by 1 base, with 8 bases left in between. The CDR3 covers 16 residues. The CDR3 DNA reads TGCGCCAGCAGCTTGGTCCAGGGATCCTATAATTCACCCCTCCACTTT. Translating it yields CASSLVQGSYNSPLHF.

The chain joins TRBV7-2 to TRBJ1-2; possibly TRBD1 for D (6 bases). CDR1 and CDR2 (germline): SGHTA, FQGNSA. CDR3 length: 15 amino acids. V lost 1 base and J lost 7, with 16 bases in between. In DNA, the CDR3 is TGTGCCAGCAGCTTAGAGATGGGGGCGCCGGGTGGCTACACCTTC. The encoded protein is CASSLEMGAPGGYTF.